The 10 T cell receptor beta chains below come from one sample, sequenced in a study of blood T cells in healthy people across ages. With a J-beta primer mix and a sample-barcoded 5' primer, a second PCR ran about 7 to 12 cycles. TCRdb recomputed calls from the 5' RACE reads with MiXCR, one row per CDR3 protein. Found here are approximately 1.5 million distinct CDR3 sequences, about 35% of them singletons; the top ten hold over 9%. The sample taken for sequencing was blood. The receptors come from a woman aged 25 to 39 in good health.

The rearrangement links TRBV9 to TRBJ2-1; perhaps TRBD2 as D (5 bases). V gave up 0 bases and J gave up 9 bases, with 13 bases separating them. This CDR3 region has 14 residues. The V gene's germline CDR1 is SGDLS and CDR2 YYNGEE. DNA for the CDR3: TGTGCCAGCAGCGTAGGTGGGAGAGGTGGTGAGCAGTTCTTC. Translation: CASSVGGRGGEQFF.

The chain joins TRBV20-1 to TRBJ1-5; D possibly corresponds to TRBD1 (5 bases). This CDR3 contains 14 residues. V was shortened by 3 bases and J by 4 bases, with 13 bases between the two germline ends. In germline, CDR1 is DFQATT, CDR2 SNEGSKA (reference sequence). This chain's CDR3 is CSARPGMGNQPQHF. The DNA of the CDR3 is TGCAGTGCTAGGCCAGGGATGGGTAATCAGCCCCAGCATTTT.

As DNA, the CDR3 is TGTGCCAGCACCGGAACTACTCCTAGGAACACCGGGGAGCTGTTTTTT. It codes for CASTGTTPRNTGELFF. The V call is TRBV6-2 or TRBV6-3, the J call TRBJ2-2, with D uncertain. V dropped 7 bases and J dropped 1 base, with 16 bases sitting between them. The CDR3 totals 16 residues. Germline V lookup: CDR1 MNHEY, CDR2 SVGEGT.

This clonotype has a single count. The J gene is TRBJ2-7, the V gene TRBV12-3 or TRBV12-4; maybe TRBD2 (6 bases). The V and J ends lost 6 bases and 10 bases respectively, with 28 bases between them. This CDR3 has 16 residues. CDR3: CASSLQALADKDTQYF. For the CDR3, the DNA is TGTGCCAGCAGCCTCCAAGCATTAGCGGATAAAGACACTCAGTACTTC.

The V call is TRBV7-3, the J call TRBJ2-1; 7 positions agree with TRBD2. Germline V gene lookup returns CDR1 SGHTA and CDR2 FQGTGA. Trimming took 8 bases from V and 2 from J; bases not matched to a gene: 3. The CDR3 length is 13 residues. The CDR3 sequence is CASGEGPYNEQFF. DNA for the CDR3: TGTGCCAGCGGGGAGGGCCCCTACAATGAGCAGTTCTTC.

As to this clonotype: A clone one base away is much larger, so this may be a read error. V usage is TRBV9 and J usage is TRBJ2-7; the match to TRBD1 covers 7 bases. The CDR3 consists of 15 residues. The ends lost 3 bases at V and 2 bases at J; junction bases unmatched: 8. In germline, CDR1 is SGDLS, CDR2 YYNGEE. The CDR3 DNA is TGTGCCAGCAGCGCAGGCCGGGACAGCCCCTACGAGCAGTACTTC. Its protein is CASSAGRDSPYEQYF.

V usage is TRBV20-1 and J usage is TRBJ1-5; 9 bases line up with TRBD1. Germline V lookup: CDR1 DFQATT, CDR2 SNEGSKA (reference sequence). The CDR3 covers 17 residues. Losses at the gene ends were 5 bases for V and 0 bases for J; bases not matched to a gene: 11. CDR3: CSAPRDRVNPSNQPQHF. CDR3 DNA: TGCAGTGCTCCCCGGGACAGGGTCAACCCTAGCAATCAGCCCCAGCATTTT.

The chain uses TRBV28 and TRBJ2-1, with D hard to call. CDR3 size: 11 residues. Trimming removed 4 bases at V and 15 bases at J, with 13 bases between. Germline loops: CDR1 MDHEN, CDR2 SYDVKM. CDR3 sequence reads: CASSWVNRWFF. The CDR3, as DNA: TGTGCCAGCAGTTGGGTAAATAGGTGGTTCTTC.

This clonotype occurred a few times. The chain recombines TRBV6-5 with TRBJ2-2; 12 bases match TRBD2. The CDR3 extends over 21 amino acids. The V and J ends lost 3 bases and 5 bases, in that order; junction bases with no gene match: 19. CDR1 is MNHEY, CDR2 SVGAGI, per germline. CDR3 in DNA: TGTGCCAGCAGTTATTACACCGTGGCTAGCGGGAGGGCCGTGGGTACCGGGGAGCTGTTTTTT. Translation gives CASSYYTVASGRAVGTGELFF.

The chain couples TRBV20-1 to TRBJ2-7; D uncertain. V lost 0 bases to trimming and J lost 2 bases, with 11 bases between them. Per germline, CDR1 DFQATT and CDR2 SNEGSKA (reference sequence). This CDR3 contains 14 residues. The CDR3 spells CSARDRWQAYEQYF. The CDR3 DNA reads as TGCAGTGCTAGAGATAGGTGGCAGGCCTACGAGCAGTACTTC.